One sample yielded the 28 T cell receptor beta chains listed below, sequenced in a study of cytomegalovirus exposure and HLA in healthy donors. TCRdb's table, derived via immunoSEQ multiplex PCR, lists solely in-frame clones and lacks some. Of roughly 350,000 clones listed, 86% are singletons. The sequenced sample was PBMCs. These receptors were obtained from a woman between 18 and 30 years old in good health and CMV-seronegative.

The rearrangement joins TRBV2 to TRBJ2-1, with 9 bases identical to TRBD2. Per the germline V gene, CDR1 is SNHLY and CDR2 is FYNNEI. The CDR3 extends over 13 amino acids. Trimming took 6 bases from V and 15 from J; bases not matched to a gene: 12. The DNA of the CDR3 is TGTGCCAGCAGGGCGGGTCTAGCGGGAATCCGGTTCTTC. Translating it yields CASRAGLAGIRFF.

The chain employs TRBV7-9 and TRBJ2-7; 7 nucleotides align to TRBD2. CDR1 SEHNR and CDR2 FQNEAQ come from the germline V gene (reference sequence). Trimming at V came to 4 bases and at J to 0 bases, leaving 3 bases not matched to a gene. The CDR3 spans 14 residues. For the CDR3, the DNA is TGTGCCAGCAGCTCTAGCGGAAACTCCTACGAGCAGTACTTC. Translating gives CASSSSGNSYEQYF.

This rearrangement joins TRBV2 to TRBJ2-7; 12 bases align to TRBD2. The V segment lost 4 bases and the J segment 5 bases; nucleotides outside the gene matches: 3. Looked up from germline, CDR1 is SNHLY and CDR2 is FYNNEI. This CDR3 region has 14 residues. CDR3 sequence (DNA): TGTGCCAGCAGTGCACTAGCGGGAGGTAACGAGCAGTACTTC. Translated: CASSALAGGNEQYF.

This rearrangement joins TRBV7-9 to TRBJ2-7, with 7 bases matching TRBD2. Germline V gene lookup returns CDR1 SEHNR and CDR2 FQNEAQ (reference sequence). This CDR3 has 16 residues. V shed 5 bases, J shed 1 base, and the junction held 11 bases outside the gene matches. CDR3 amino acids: CASSRAGGSGSYEQYF. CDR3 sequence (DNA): TGTGCCAGCAGCCGGGCTGGCGGGAGTGGGTCCTACGAGCAGTACTTC.

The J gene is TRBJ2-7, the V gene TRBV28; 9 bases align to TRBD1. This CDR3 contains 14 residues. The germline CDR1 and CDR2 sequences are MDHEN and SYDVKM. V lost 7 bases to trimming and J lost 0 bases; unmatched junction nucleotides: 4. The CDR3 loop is CASKTGGASYEQYF. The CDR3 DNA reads TGTGCCAGCAAAACAGGGGGCGCCTCCTACGAGCAGTACTTC. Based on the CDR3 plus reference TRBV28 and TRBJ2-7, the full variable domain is DVKVTQSSRYLVKRTGEKVFLECVQDMDHENMFWYRQDPGLGLRLIYFSYDVKMKEKGDIPEGYSVSREKKERFSLILESASTNQTSMYLCASKTGGASYEQYFGPGTRLTVT.

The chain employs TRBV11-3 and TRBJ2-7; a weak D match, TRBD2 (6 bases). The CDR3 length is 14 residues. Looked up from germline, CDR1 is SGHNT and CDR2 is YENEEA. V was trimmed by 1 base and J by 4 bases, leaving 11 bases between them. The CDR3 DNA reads TGTGCCAGCAGCTTAGCGGGAGTTGGTTACGAGCAGTACTTC. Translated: CASSLAGVGYEQYF.

The CDR3 is CASSLGGSTDTQYF. CDR3 nucleotide sequence: TGCGCCAGCAGCTTGGGCGGTAGCACAGATACGCAGTATTTT. The V gene is TRBV5-1, the J gene TRBJ2-3; D is undetermined. The CDR3 totals 14 residues. Germline-derived CDR1 and CDR2 are SGHRS and YFSETQ. Trimming took off 0 bases at V and 0 bases at J, with 5 bases between the two ends.

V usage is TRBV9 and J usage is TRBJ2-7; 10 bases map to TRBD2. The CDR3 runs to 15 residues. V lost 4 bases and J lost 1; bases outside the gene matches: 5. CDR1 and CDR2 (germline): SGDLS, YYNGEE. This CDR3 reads CASSTGLADSYEQYF. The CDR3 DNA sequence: TGTGCCAGCAGCACCGGACTAGCGGATTCCTACGAGCAGTACTTC.

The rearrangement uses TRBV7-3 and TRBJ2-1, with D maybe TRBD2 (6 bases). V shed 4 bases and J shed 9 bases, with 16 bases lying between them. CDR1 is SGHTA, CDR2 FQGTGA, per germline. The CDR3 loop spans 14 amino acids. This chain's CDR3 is CASSSKEGSGEQFF. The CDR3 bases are TGTGCCAGCAGCTCTAAGGAGGGGTCGGGTGAGCAGTTCTTC.

The CDR3 DNA follows: TGTGCCAGCAGCTTGGGCGGGAGCTCCTACGAGCAGTACTTC. It codes for CASSLGGSSYEQYF. The chain is built from TRBV5-6 and TRBJ2-7; TRBD2 matches 7 bases. Looked up from germline, CDR1 is SGHDT and CDR2 is YYEEEE. Losses at the gene ends were 0 bases for V and 0 bases for J; bases not matched to a gene: 0. The CDR3 consists of 14 residues.

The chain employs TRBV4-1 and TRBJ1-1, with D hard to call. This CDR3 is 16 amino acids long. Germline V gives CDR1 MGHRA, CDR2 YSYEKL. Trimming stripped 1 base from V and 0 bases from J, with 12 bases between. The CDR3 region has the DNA TGCGCCAGCAGCCAAGCGGGGTCAGCGTTGAACACTGAAGCTTTCTTT. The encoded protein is CASSQAGSALNTEAFF.

In DNA form, the CDR3 reads TGTGCCAGCAGTTTCGGCAGGGGAGACTATGGCTACACCTTC. This translates into CASSFGRGDYGYTF. The J gene is TRBJ1-2, the V gene TRBV27; maybe TRBD1 (6 bases). Germline CDR1 is MNHEY and CDR2 is SMNVEV (reference sequence). The CDR3 covers 14 residues. V lost 3 bases and J 3 bases, leaving 11 bases between the germline ends.

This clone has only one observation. CDR3 nucleotides: TGCGCCAGCAGCCCCTGGGGCGGGGTAGGGAATGAGCAGTTCTTC. It yields the protein CASSPWGGVGNEQFF. The genes are TRBV5-1 and TRBJ2-1, with D tentatively TRBD2 (6 bases). Trimming removed 4 bases from V and 7 bases from J, with 18 bases in between. Germline CDR1 reads SGHRS; CDR2 reads YFSETQ. CDR3 length: 15 residues.

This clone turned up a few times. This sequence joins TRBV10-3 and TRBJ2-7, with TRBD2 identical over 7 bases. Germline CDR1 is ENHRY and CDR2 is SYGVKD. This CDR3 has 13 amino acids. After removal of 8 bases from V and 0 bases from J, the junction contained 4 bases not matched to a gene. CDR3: CAIRRGSSYEQYF. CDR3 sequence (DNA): TGTGCCATCCGCCGCGGGAGCTCCTACGAGCAGTACTTC.

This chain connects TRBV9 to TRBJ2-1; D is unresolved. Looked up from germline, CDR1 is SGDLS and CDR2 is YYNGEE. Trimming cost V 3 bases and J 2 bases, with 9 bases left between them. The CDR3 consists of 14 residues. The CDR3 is CASSARGPYNEQFF. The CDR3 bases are TGTGCCAGCAGCGCCCGAGGCCCCTACAATGAGCAGTTCTTC.

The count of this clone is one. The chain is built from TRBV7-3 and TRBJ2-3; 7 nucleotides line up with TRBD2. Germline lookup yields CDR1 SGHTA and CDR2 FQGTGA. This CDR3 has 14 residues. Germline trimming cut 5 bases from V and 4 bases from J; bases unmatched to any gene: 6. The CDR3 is CASSTGLEADTQYF. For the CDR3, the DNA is TGTGCCAGCAGCACCGGACTAGAAGCAGATACGCAGTATTTT.

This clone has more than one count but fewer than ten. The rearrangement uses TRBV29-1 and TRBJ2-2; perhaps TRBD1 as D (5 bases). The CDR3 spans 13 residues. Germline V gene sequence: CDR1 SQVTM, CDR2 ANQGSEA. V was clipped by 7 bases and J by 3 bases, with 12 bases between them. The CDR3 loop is CSGGRDDTGELFF. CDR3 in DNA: TGCAGCGGGGGCAGGGATGACACCGGGGAGCTGTTTTTT.

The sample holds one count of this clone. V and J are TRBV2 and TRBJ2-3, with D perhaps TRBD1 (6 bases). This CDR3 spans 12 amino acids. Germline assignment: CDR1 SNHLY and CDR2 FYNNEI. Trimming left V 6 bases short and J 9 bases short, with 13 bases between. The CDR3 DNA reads TGTGCCAGCAGACCACAGGGTCAGACGCAGTATTTT. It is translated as CASRPQGQTQYF.

CDR3 in DNA: TGTGCCAGCACCCAAACAGGGAACAATCAGCCCCAGCATTTT. Protein sequence: CASTQTGNNQPQHF. V gene TRBV28 combines with J gene TRBJ1-5, with D maybe TRBD1 (6 bases). Germline assignment: CDR1 MDHEN and CDR2 SYDVKM. Deletions cut 7 bases from V and 3 bases from J, with 13 bases between. The CDR3 spans 14 residues.

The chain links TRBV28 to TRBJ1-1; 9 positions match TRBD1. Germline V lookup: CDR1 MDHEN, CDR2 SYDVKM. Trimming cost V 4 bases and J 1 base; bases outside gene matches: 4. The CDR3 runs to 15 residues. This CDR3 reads CASSYMDRGNTEAFF. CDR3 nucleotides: TGTGCCAGCAGTTATATGGACAGGGGGAACACTGAAGCTTTCTTT. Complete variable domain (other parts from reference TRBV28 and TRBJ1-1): DVKVTQSSRYLVKRTGEKVFLECVQDMDHENMFWYRQDPGLGLRLIYFSYDVKMKEKGDIPEGYSVSREKKERFSLILESASTNQTSMYLCASSYMDRGNTEAFFGQGTRLTVV.

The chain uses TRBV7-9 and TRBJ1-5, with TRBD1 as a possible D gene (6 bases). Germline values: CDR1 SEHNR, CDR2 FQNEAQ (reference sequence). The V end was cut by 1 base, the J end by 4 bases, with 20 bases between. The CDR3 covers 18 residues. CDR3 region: CASSLVGVGGLVNQPQHF. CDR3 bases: TGTGCCAGCAGCTTAGTGGGCGTCGGGGGGCTCGTTAATCAGCCCCAGCATTTT.

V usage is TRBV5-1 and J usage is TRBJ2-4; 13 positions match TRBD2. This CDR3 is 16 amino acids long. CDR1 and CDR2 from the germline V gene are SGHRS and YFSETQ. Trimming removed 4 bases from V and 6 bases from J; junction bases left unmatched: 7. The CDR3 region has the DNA TGCGCCAGCAGCCCCGGACTAGCGGGAGAGGGAAACATTCAGTACTTC. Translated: CASSPGLAGEGNIQYF.

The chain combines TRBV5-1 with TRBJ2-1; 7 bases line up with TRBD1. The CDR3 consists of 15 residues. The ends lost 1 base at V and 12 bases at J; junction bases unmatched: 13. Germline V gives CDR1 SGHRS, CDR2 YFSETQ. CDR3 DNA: TGCGCCAGCAGCTTGAGTCGGGACAGCCATACGAGGCAGTTCTTC. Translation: CASSLSRDSHTRQFF.

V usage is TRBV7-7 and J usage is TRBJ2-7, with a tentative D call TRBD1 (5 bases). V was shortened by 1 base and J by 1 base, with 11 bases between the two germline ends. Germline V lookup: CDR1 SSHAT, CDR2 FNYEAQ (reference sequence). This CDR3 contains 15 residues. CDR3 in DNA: TGTGCCAGCAGCTTAGTGGAGACAGAGTCCTACGAGCAGTACTTC. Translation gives CASSLVETESYEQYF.

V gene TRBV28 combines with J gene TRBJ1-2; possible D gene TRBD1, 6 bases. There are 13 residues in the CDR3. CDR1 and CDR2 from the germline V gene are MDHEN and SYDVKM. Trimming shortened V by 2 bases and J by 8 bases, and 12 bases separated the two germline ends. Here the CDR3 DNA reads TGTGCCAGCAGTTTAGGGGGGGCGGGAGGCTACACCTTC. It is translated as CASSLGGAGGYTF.

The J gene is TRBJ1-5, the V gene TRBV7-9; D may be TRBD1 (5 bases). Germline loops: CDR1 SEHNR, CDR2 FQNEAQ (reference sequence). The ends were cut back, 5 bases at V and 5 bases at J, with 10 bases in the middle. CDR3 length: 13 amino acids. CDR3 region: CASSPDRYQPQHF. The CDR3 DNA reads TGTGCCAGCAGCCCAGACAGATATCAGCCCCAGCATTTT.

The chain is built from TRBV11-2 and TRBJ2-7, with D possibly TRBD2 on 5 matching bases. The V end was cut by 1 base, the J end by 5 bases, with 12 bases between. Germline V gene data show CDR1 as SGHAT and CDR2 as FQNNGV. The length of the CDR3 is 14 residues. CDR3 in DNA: TGTGCCAGCAGCTTAGTTCTAGCAGAAAACGAGCAGTACTTC. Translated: CASSLVLAENEQYF.

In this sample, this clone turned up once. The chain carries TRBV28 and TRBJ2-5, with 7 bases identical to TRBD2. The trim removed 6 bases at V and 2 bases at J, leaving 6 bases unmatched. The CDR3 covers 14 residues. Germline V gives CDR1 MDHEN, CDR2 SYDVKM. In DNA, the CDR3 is TGTGCCAGCAGAACACCGGGACTACAAGAGACCCAGTACTTC. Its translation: CASRTPGLQETQYF.